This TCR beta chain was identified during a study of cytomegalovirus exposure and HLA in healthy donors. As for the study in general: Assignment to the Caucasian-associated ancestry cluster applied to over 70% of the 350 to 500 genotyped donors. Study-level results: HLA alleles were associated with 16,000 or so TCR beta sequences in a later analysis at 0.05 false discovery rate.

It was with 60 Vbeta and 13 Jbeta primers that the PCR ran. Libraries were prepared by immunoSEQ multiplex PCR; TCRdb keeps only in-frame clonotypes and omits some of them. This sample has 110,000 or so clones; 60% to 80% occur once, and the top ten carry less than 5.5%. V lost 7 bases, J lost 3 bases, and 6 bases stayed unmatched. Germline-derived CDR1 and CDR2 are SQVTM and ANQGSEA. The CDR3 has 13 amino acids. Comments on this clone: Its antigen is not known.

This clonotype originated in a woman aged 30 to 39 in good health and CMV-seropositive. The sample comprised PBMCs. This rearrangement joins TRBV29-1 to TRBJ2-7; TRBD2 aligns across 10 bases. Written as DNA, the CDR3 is TGCAGCGGCAGGACTAGCGGTGTCTACGAGCAGTACTTC. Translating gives CSGRTSGVYEQYF.